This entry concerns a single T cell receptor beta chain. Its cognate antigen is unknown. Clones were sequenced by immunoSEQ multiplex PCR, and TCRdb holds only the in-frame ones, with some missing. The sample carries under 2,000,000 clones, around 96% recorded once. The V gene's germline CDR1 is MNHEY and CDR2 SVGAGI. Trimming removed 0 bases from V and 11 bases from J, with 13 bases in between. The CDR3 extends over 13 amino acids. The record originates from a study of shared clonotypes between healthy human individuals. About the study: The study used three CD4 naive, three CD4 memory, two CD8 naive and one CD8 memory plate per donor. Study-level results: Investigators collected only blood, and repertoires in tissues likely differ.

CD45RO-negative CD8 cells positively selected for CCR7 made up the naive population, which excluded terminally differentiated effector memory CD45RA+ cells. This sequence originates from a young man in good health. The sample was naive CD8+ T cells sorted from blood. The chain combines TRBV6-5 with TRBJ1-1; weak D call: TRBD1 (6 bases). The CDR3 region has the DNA TGTGCCAGCAGTTACTCACAGGGTTGGAGGGCTTTCTTT. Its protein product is CASSYSQGWRAFF.